This TCR beta chain was recovered during a study of blood T cell repertoires in COVID-19. The CDR3 runs 14 residues. V dropped 4 bases and J dropped 0 bases, with 11 bases sitting between them. Germline loops: CDR1 SQVTM, CDR2 ANQGSEA. Assay: immunoSEQ multiplex PCR; the TCRdb copy retains only in-frame clones and omits some. The sample records over 450,000 clones, roughly nine tenths being singletons. V gene TRBV29-1 combines with J gene TRBJ2-3; D ambiguous. What was sequenced was peripheral blood. The sequence derives from a man aged 18 to 30 with COVID-19, enrolled during active disease. CDR3 nucleotides: TGCAGCGTTGTTGCACTTTCAAGCACAGATACGCAGTATTTT. Translating it yields CSVVALSSTDTQYF.